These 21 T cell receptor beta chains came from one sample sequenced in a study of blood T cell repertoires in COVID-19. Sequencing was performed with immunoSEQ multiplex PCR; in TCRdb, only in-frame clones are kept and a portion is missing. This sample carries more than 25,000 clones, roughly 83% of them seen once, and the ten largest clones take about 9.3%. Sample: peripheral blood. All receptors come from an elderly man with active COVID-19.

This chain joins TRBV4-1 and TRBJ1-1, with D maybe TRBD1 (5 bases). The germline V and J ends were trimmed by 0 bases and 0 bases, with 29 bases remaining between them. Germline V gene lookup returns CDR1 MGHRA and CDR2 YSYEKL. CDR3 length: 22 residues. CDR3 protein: CASSQDSPALFATRGMNTEAFF. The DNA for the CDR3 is TGCGCCAGCAGCCAAGATAGCCCTGCTTTGTTCGCAACCCGGGGGATGAACACTGAAGCTTTCTTT.

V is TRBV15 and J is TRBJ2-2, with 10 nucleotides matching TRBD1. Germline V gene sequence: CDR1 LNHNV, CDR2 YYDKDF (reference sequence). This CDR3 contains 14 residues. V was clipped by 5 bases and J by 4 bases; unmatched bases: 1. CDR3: CATSGTGATGELFF. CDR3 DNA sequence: TGTGCCACCAGCGGGACAGGGGCCACCGGGGAGCTGTTTTTT.

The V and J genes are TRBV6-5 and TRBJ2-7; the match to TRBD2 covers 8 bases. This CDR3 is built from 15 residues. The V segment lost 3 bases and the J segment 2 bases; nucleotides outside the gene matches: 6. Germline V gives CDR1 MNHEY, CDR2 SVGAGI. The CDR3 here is CASSYTGLAPYEQYF. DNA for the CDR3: TGTGCCAGCAGTTATACCGGACTAGCCCCCTACGAGCAGTACTTC.

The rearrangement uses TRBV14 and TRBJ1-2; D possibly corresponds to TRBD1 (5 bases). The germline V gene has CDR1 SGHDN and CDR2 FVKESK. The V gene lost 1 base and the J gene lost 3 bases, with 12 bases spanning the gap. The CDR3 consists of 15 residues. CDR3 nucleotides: TGTGCCAGCAGCCAAGTCTACCGGGGGGACTATGGCTACACCTTC. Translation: CASSQVYRGDYGYTF. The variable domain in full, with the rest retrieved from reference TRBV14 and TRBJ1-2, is EAGVTQFPSHSVIEKGQTVTLRCDPISGHDNLYWYRRVMGKEIKFLLHFVKESKQDESGMPNNRFLAERTGGTYSTLKVQPAELEDSGVYFCASSQVYRGDYGYTFGSGTRLTVV.

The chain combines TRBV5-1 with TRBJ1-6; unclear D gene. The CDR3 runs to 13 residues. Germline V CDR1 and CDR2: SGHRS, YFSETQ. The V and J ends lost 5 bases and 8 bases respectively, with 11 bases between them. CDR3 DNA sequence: TGCGCCAGCAGTCAAGACGGGGATTCACCCCTCCACTTT. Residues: CASSQDGDSPLHF.

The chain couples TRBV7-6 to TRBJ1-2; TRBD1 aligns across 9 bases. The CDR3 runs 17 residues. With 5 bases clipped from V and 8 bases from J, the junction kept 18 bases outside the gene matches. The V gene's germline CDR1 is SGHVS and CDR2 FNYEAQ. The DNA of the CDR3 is TGTGCCAGCAGCCTGAGGATAAAGACAGGGGGTAGGGGAGGCTACACCTTC. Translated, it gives CASSLRIKTGGRGGYTF.

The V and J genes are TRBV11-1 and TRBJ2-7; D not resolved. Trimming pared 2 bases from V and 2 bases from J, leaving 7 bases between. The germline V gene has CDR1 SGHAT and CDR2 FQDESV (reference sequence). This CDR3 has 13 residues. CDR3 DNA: TGTGCCAGCAGCTTATATGGCACCTACGAGCAGTACTTC. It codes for CASSLYGTYEQYF. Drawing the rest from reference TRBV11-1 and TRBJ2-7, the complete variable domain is EAEVAQSPRYKITEKSQAVAFWCDPISGHATLYWYRQILGQGPELLVQFQDESVVDDSQLPKDRFSAERLKGVDSTLKIQPAELGDSAMYLCASSLYGTYEQYFGPGTRLTVT.

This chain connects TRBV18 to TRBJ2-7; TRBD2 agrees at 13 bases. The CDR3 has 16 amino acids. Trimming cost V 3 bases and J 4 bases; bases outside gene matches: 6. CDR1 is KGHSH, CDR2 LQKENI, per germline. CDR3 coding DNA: TGTGCCAGCTCACCGACTAGCGGGGGGTTAAGGTACGAGCAGTACTTC. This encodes CASSPTSGGLRYEQYF. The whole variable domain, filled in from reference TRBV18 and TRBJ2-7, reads NAGVMQNPRHLVRRRGQEARLRCSPMKGHSHVYWYRQLPEEGLKFMVYLQKENIIDESGMPKERFSAEFPKEGPSILRIQQVVRGDSAAYFCASSPTSGGLRYEQYFGPGTRLTVT.

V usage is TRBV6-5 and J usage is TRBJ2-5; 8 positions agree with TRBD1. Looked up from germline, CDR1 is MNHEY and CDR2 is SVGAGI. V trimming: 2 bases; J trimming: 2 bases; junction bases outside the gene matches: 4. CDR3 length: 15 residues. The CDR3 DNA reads TGTGCCAGCAGTTACAACAGGGGGTGGCAAGAGACCCAGTACTTC. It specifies CASSYNRGWQETQYF.

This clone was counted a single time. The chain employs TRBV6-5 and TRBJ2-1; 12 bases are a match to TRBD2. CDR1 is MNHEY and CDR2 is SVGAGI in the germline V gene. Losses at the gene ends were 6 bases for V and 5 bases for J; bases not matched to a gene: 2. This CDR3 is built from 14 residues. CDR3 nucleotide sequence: TGTGCCAGCAGATCTAGCGGGGGGGACAATGAGCAGTTCTTC. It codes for CASRSSGGDNEQFF.

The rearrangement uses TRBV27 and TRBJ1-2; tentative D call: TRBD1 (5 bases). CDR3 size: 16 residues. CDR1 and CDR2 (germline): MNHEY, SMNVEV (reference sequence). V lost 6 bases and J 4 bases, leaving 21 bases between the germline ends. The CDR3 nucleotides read TGTGCCAGCAGGTTTAATATGGGCAGGGATGGCTATGGCTACACCTTC. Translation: CASRFNMGRDGYGYTF.

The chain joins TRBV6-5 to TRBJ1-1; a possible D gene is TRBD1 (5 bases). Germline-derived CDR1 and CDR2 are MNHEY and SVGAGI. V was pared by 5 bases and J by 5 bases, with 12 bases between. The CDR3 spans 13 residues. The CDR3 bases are TGTGCCAGCAGTCCGGGGGTTAGGACTGAAGCTTTCTTT. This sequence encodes CASSPGVRTEAFF.

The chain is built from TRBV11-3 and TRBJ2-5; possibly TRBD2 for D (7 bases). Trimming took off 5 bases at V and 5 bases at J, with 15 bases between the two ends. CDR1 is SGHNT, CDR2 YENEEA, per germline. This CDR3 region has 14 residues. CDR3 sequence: CASSPGGGPETQYF. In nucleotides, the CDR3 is TGTGCCAGCAGCCCTGGGGGGGGGCCGGAGACCCAGTACTTC.

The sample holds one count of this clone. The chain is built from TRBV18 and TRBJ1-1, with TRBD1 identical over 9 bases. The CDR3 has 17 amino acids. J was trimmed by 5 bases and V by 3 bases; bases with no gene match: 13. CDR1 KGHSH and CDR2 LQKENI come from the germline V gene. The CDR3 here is CASSPRSPGTGNTEAFF. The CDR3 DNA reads TGTGCCAGCTCACCTAGAAGTCCCGGGACAGGGAATACTGAAGCTTTCTTT.

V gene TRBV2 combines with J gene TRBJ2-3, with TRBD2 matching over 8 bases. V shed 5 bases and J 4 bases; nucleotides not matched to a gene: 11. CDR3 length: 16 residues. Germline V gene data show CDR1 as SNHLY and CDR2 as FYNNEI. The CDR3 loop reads CASSTSGTRAADTQYF. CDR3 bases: TGTGCCAGCAGTACCTCCGGGACTAGAGCTGCAGATACGCAGTATTTT.

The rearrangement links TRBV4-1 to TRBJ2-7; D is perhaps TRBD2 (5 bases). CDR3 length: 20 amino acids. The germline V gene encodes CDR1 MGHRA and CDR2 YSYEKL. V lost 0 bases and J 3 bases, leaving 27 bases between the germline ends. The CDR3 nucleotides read TGCGCCAGCAGCCAAGAAACGGGCCGTGTCGGACTCCCAAAGGGCTACGAGCAGTACTTC. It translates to CASSQETGRVGLPKGYEQYF.

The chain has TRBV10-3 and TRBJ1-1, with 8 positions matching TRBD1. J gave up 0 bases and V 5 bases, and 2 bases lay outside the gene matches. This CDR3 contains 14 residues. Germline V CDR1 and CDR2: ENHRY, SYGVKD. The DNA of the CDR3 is TGTGCCATCAGTCAGGGGGCCGTGAACACTGAAGCTTTCTTT. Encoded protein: CAISQGAVNTEAFF.

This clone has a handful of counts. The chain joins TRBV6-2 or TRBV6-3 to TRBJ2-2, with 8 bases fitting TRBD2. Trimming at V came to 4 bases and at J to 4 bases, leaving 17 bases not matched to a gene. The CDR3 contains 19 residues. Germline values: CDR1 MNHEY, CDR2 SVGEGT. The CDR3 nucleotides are TGTGCCAGCAGTTCTATGGGGCTAGCGGGTGGAAAAATCACCGGGGAGCTGTTTTTT. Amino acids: CASSSMGLAGGKITGELFF.

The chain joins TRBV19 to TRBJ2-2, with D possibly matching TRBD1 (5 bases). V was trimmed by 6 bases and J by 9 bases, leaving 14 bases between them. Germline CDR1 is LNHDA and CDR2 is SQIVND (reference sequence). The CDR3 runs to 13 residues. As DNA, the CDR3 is TGTGCCAGTAGCCAGGGAAATCGTAGGGAGCTGTTTTTT. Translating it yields CASSQGNRRELFF. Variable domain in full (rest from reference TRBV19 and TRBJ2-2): DGGITQSPKYLFRKEGQNVTLSCEQNLNHDAMYWYRQDPGQGLRLIYYSQIVNDFQKGDIAEGYSVSREKKESFPLTVTSAQKNPTAFYLCASSQGNRRELFFGEGSRLTVL.

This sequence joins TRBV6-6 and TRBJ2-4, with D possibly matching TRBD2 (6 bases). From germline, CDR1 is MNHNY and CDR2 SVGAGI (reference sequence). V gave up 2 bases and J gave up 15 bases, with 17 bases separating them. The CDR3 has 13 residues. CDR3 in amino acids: CASSYTVQAGGYF. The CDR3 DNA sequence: TGTGCCAGCAGTTACACGGTACAGGCCGGGGGGTACTTC.

This CDR3 is CASSPSGTATSRAFF. The CDR3 bases are TGTGCCAGCTCACCCTCGGGGACAGCCACCTCGAGGGCTTTCTTT. V usage is TRBV18 and J usage is TRBJ1-1; 7 bases agree with TRBD1. CDR3 length: 15 amino acids. V shed 3 bases, J shed 11 bases, and the junction held 15 bases outside the gene matches. Germline CDR1 KGHSH, CDR2 LQKENI.